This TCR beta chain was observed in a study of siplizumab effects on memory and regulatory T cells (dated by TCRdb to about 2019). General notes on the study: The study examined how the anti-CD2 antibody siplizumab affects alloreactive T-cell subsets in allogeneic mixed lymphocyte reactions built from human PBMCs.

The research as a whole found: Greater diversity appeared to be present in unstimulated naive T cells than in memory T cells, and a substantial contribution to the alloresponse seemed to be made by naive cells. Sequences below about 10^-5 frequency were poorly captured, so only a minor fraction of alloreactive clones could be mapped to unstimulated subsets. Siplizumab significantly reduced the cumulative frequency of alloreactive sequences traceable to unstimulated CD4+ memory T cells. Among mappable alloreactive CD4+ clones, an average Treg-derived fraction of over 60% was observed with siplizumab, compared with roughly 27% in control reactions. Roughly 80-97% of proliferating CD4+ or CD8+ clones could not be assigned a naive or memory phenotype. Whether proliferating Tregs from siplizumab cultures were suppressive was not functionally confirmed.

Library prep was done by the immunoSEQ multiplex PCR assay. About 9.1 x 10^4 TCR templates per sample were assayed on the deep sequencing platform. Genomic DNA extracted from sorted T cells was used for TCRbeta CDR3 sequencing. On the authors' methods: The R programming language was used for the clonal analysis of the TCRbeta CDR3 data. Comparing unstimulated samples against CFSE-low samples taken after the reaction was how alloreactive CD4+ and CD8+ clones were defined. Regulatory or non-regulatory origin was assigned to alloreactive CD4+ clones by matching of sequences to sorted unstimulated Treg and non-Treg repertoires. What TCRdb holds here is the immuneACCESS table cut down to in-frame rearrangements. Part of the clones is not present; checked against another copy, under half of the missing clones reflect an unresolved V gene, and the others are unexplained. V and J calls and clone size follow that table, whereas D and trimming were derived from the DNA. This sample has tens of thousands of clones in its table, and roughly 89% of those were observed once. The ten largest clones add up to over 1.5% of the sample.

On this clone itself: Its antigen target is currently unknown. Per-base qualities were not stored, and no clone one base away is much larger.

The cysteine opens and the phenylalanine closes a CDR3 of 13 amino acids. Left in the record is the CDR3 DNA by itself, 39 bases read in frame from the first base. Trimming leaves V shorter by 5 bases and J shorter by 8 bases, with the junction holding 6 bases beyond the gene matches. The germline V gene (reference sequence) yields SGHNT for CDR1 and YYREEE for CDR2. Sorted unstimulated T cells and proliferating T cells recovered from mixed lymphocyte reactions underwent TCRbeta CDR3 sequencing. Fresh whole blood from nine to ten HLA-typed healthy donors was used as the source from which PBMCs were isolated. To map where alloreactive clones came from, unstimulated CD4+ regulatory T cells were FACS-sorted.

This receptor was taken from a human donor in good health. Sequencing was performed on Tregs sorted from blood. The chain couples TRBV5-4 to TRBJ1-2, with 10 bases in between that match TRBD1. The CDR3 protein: CASRRTGGLGYTF. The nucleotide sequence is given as TGTGCCAGCAGACGGACAGGGGGATTAGGCTACACCTTC. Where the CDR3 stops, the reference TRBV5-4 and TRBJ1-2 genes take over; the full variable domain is ETGVTQSPTHLIKTRGQQVTLRCSSQSGHNTVSWYQQALGQGPQFIFQYYREEENGRGNFPPRFSGLQFPNYSSELNVNALELDDSALYLCASRRTGGLGYTFGSGTRLTVV.